One sample yielded the 8 T cell receptor beta chains listed below, sequenced in a study of T cell responses to AZD1222 COVID-19 vaccine. Method: immunoSEQ multiplex PCR; TCRdb's copy keeps in-frame clones and lacks some. The sample shows some 150,000 clones, 94% of them seen only once. The material sequenced was peripheral blood, taken on day 0 of AZD1222 vaccination. All receptors derive from an adult in good health.

The rearrangement uses TRBV7-2 and TRBJ1-1, with D possibly being TRBD1 (5 bases). This CDR3 has 14 residues. Germline values: CDR1 SGHTA, CDR2 FQGNSA. Trimming stripped 3 bases from V and 3 bases from J, with 11 bases between. The CDR3 region has the DNA TGTGCCAGCAGCTTTGGCAGGGACCACACTGAAGCTTTCTTT. Its translation: CASSFGRDHTEAFF.

The J gene is TRBJ1-1, the V gene TRBV5-4; TRBD1 is a possible D gene (5 bases). V lost 4 bases to trimming and J lost 3 bases, with 10 bases between them. Per the germline V gene, CDR1 is SGHNT and CDR2 is YYREEE (reference sequence). The CDR3 has 13 residues. The chain's CDR3 is CASSAVGDTEAFF. CDR3 bases: TGTGCCAGCAGCGCCGTGGGGGACACTGAAGCTTTCTTT.

The CDR3 here is CASRVGDFNTEAFF. The DNA of the CDR3 is TGTGCCAGCAGGGTCGGGGATTTTAACACTGAAGCTTTCTTT. V and J are TRBV3-1 (or the pseudogene TRBV3-2) and TRBJ1-1, with D unresolved. V was clipped by 6 bases and J by 2 bases, with 13 bases between them. Germline lookup yields CDR1 LGHDT and CDR2 YNNKEL (reference sequence). CDR3 length equals 14 residues.

The V call is TRBV5-1, the J call TRBJ1-1; unclear D gene. Trimming cost V 0 bases and J 4 bases, with 16 bases left between them. The CDR3 loop spans 16 amino acids. Germline CDR1 SGHRS, CDR2 YFSETQ. The CDR3 nucleotides are TGCGCCAGCAGCTTGGGGGTCTCGGGTCAGTTCACTGAAGCTTTCTTT. It codes for CASSLGVSGQFTEAFF.

The V call is TRBV9, the J call TRBJ2-3, with TRBD1 matching over 7 bases. The junction had 9 bases not matched to a gene; V was cut back by 1 base and J by 4 bases. The CDR3 runs to 16 residues. Looked up from germline, CDR1 is SGDLS and CDR2 is YYNGEE. CDR3 nucleotide sequence: TGTGCCAGCAGCGTAACCCACAACAGGGGTGCAGATACGCAGTATTTT. This gives the protein CASSVTHNRGADTQYF.

This chain joins TRBV6-2 or TRBV6-3 and TRBJ1-6, with TRBD1 matching 8 bases. Germline V gives CDR1 MNHEY, CDR2 SVGEGT. With 2 bases clipped from V and 10 bases from J, the junction kept 1 base outside the gene matches. This CDR3 spans 13 amino acids. The CDR3 is CASSYDRGSPLHF. The CDR3 DNA sequence: TGTGCCAGCAGTTACGACAGGGGCTCACCCCTCCACTTT.

The chain has TRBV6-1 and TRBJ2-7, with D hard to call. This CDR3 comprises 15 residues. Looked up from germline, CDR1 is MNHNS and CDR2 is SASEGT. V lost 2 bases and J lost 2, with 13 bases in between. CDR3 coding DNA: TGTGCCAGCAGTGAACTGAGGCTGGGTCCCTACGAGCAGTACGTC. Encoded protein: CASSELRLGPYEQYV.

The CDR3, as DNA: TGTGCCAGCACCCCGTCCCCCGCGGAGGAAGAGACCCAGTACTTC. Residues: CASTPSPAEEETQYF. V is TRBV5-4 and J is TRBJ2-5, with D possibly TRBD2 on 5 matching bases. Germline lookup yields CDR1 SGHNT and CDR2 YYREEE (reference sequence). The length of the CDR3 is 15 residues. The V end lost 6 bases, the J end lost 3 bases, and 18 bases lay between the germline ends.